This T cell receptor (beta chain) was retrieved from a study of shared clonotypes between healthy human individuals. Here immunoSEQ multiplex PCR was the method, and the copy in TCRdb shows in-frame clones only, minus some. In the table there are roughly 660,000 clones, about nine tenths of which are singletons. With 1 base removed from V and 2 bases from J, the gap between germline ends came to 13 bases. Germline V lookup: CDR1 SGHNT, CDR2 YENEEA. The CDR3 sequence is 16 residues long. Sample: memory CD8+ T cells from PBMCs. This sample's subset: CD45RO+ cells pooled with CCR7-negative TemRA cells. The receptor comes from a man between 18 and 35 years old in good health. Some clones in this sample may be carry-over from other donors' samples. The chain joins TRBV11-3 to TRBJ2-3; D not certain. The DNA of the CDR3 is TGTGCCAGCAGCTTAGGGGCCCCAACCCCCACAGATACGCAGTATTTT. As protein: CASSLGAPTPTDTQYF.